This T cell receptor beta chain was found in a study of T cell responses to AZD1222 COVID-19 vaccine. Study-wide findings and caveats: A rise in Spike-specific TCR breadth and depth followed two AZD1222 doses. No repertoire was sampled before or during the peak T cell response, only after it.

A remark on this clone: Its cognate antigen is unknown.

The length of the CDR3 is 16 residues. Germline V lookup: CDR1 SGHVS, CDR2 FQNEAQ. Trimming left V 1 base short and J 2 bases short, with 11 bases between. TCRdb's copy holds only in-frame clones and misses some; the assay was immunoSEQ multiplex PCR. The repertoire holds 140,000 to 150,000 clones, about 89% seen once, with 7% to 9% in the top ten. The sequencing used peripheral blood, collected 28 days after the second dose of the MenACWY control vaccine. The chain combines TRBV7-8 with TRBJ2-2; maybe TRBD1 (5 bases). This TCR came from an adult who received the MenACWY meningococcal vaccine as a control. The CDR3 DNA reads TGTGCCAGCAGCTTAGTCAGGGTCCTTAACACCGGGGAGCTGTTTTTT. Amino acids: CASSLVRVLNTGELFF.